A selection of T cell receptor beta chains follows, all from one sample in a study of T cells after yellow fever vaccination. One entry per CDR3 protein, called by TCRdb with MiXCR from the 5' RACE reads. This repertoire shows 150,000 or so distinct CDR3 sequences, more than 5.5% found once; its top ten account for roughly 2.5%. Sample: CD4+ T cells sorted from PBMCs, taken more than 4 days after the first yellow fever vaccination. All receptors derive from a man aged 18 to 29 who received the YFV17D yellow fever vaccine. The CDR3 runs from the conserved cysteine through the conserved F or W. D genes are given only for firm matches. Rows may omit the clone size; those that give it use once, few, many or a size class.

v_gene	d_gene	abundance	j_gene	CDR3nt	CDR3aa
TRBV5-1	TRBD1	many	TRBJ1-1	TGCGCCAGCAGCTTATCCAGACAGGGGACTTTGAACACTGAAGCTTTCTTT	CASSLSRQGTLNTEAFF
TRBV6-5	-	many	TRBJ2-4	TGTGCCACGCGAGGGCTCTCGGCCAAAAACATTCAGTACTTC	CATRGLSAKNIQYF
TRBV3-1	-	-	TRBJ2-7	TGTGCCAGCAGCGCCCCTTCGGTATCCTACGAGCAGTACTTC	CASSAPSVSYEQYF
TRBV19	TRBD1	few	TRBJ1-5	TGTGCCAGTAGGGAGGACAGGGGAGGCCAGCCCCAGCATTTT	CASREDRGGQPQHF
TRBV20-1	-	many	TRBJ1-1	TGCAGTGCTAGAGAGGACATTTACACTGAAGCTTTCTTT	CSAREDIYTEAFF
TRBV12-5	-	few	TRBJ2-2	TGTGCTAGTGGTTTGGTACTAGGGGAGGCCACCGGGGAGCTGTTTTTT	CASGLVLGEATGELFF
TRBV20-1	TRBD1	few	TRBJ1-2	TGCAGTGCTAGAGATCGTCCAGGGGGCTATGGCTACACCTTC	CSARDRPGGYGYTF
TRBV11-3	TRBD2	-	TRBJ2-3	TGTGCCAGCAGCGCGAACGGACTAGCGGAGAGCACAGATACGCAGTATTTT	CASSANGLAESTDTQYF
TRBV29-1	-	few	TRBJ2-4	TGCAGCGTTTCCGGGAATCTAGCCAAAAACATTCAGTACTTC	CSVSGNLAKNIQYF
TRBV5-5	-	-	TRBJ2-4	TGTGCCATCAGCTTAGACTCCCCGAAAAACATTCAGTACTTC	CAISLDSPKNIQYF
TRBV9	-	many	TRBJ2-7	TGTGCCAGCAGCCGGACAGATAAATTTTACGAGCAGTACTTC	CASSRTDKFYEQYF
TRBV7-2	-	many	TRBJ2-5	TGTGCCAGCAGCGTACAGGAGACCCAGTACTTC	CASSVQETQYF
TRBV10-3	-	few	TRBJ1-6	TGTGCCATCAGTGAGAGGAGGACCCTTGGGGGTTCACCCCTCCACTTT	CAISERRTLGGSPLHF
TRBV5-1	-	many	TRBJ1-2	TGCGCCAGCAGCTTGGTTTCAACGGTGACTAACTATGGCTACACCTTC	CASSLVSTVTNYGYTF
TRBV28	-	few	TRBJ1-2	TGTGCCAGCAGTGATTTGGGTTTCGACTATGGCTACACCTTC	CASSDLGFDYGYTF
TRBV20-1	-	many	TRBJ2-1	TGCAGTGCTAGAGTCTCATGGGAGCAGTTCTTC	CSARVSWEQFF
TRBV10-3	-	few	TRBJ1-2	TGTGCCATCAGTGAGTCGAGTCAGGGGTATGGCTACACCTTC	CAISESSQGYGYTF
TRBV5-1	-	many	TRBJ1-2	TGCGCCAGCAGCTCGACAGAGAACTATGGCTACACCTTC	CASSSTENYGYTF
TRBV28	-	many	TRBJ2-3	TGTGCCAGCAGTTTAGAGGTCCCGACAGATACGCAGTATTTT	CASSLEVPTDTQYF
TRBV24-1	-	many	TRBJ2-2	TGTGCCACCAGTGATTTGTACACCGGGGAGCTGTTTTTT	CATSDLYTGELFF
TRBV19	TRBD1	once	TRBJ2-5	TGTGCCAGTAGCCAACAGGGGGCCGAGACCAAGTACTTC	CASSQQGAETKYF
TRBV21-1	-	many	TRBJ2-1	TGTGCCAGCAGTCCCCCACAGGGCCGAACCTACAATGAGCAGTTCTTC	CASSPPQGRTYNEQFF
TRBV20-1	-	few	TRBJ1-1	TGCAGTGCTAGAGGATCACCCATGGGGGGTGGAACTGAAGCTTTCTTT	CSARGSPMGGGTEAFF
TRBV5-6	-	many	TRBJ1-4	TGTGCCAGCAACCTGTGGGAGGAAAAACTGTTTTTT	CASNLWEEKLFF
TRBV20-1	-	many	TRBJ2-5	TGCAGTGCTAGAGTGCCCAGGGATGGAGAGACCCAGTACTTC	CSARVPRDGETQYF
TRBV7-3	TRBD1	-	TRBJ1-1	TGTGCCAGCAGCCCCTCCGGACAGGGTTGGACTGAAGCTTTCTTT	CASSPSGQGWTEAFF
TRBV7-2	-	many	TRBJ1-6	TGTGCCAGCAGGGCTCTGGGTTCCTATAATTCACCCCTCCACTTT	CASRALGSYNSPLHF
TRBV6-6	-	many	TRBJ1-2	TGTGCCAGCAGTACCGGAACGAACTATGGCTACACCTTC	CASSTGTNYGYTF
TRBV28	-	many	TRBJ2-7	TGTGCCAGCAGTCTAAAGGGAGGAAATATATACGAGCAGTACTTC	CASSLKGGNIYEQYF
TRBV5-5	-	-	TRBJ2-7	TGTGCCAGCAGCTTGCGAGGGATAGGGGCCAACTACGAGCAGTACTTC	CASSLRGIGANYEQYF
TRBV6-4	-	many	TRBJ2-1	TGTGCCAGCAGTGCCCGGGAAAGCTCCTACAATGAGCAGTTCTTC	CASSARESSYNEQFF
TRBV4-2	-	many	TRBJ1-6	TGTGCCAGCAGCCAACAGAAATCATCGGATCCCGGGCCCCTCCACTTT	CASSQQKSSDPGPLHF
TRBV5-1	-	-	TRBJ1-2	TGCGCCAGCAGCTTGGCTCCAACCGACTATGGCTACACCTTC	CASSLAPTDYGYTF
TRBV28	-	many	TRBJ2-5	TGTGCCAGCAGTTCCGCCGGAGAAATACAGTACTTC	CASSSAGEIQYF
TRBV6-2/TRBV6-3	TRBD1	many	TRBJ1-5	TGTGCCAGCAGTTACGGGACAGGGCTCTACAATCAGCCCCAGCATTTT	CASSYGTGLYNQPQHF
TRBV20-1	-	few	TRBJ2-4	TGCAGTGCTCAGAAATTCCGGGACACATGGGCCAAAAACATTCAGTACTTC	CSAQKFRDTWAKNIQYF
TRBV12-3/TRBV12-4	TRBD1	many	TRBJ2-3	TGTGCCAGCAGTCCCGGGACAGGGGCTAGCACAGATACGCAGTATTTT	CASSPGTGASTDTQYF
TRBV2	TRBD1	many	TRBJ2-7	TGTGCCAGCAGTGAGACGGGACAGGGGGCTTCGGGCGCGGTCGAGCAGTACTTC	CASSETGQGASGAVEQYF
TRBV5-1	TRBD1	-	TRBJ2-2	TGCGCCAGCAGCCGACAGGGAATTGGGAACACCGGGGAGCTGTTTTTT	CASSRQGIGNTGELFF
TRBV6-2/TRBV6-3	-	many	TRBJ1-2	TGTGCCAGCAGTCGACCGGACACCTCGGGATATGGCTACACCTTC	CASSRPDTSGYGYTF
TRBV7-2	-	few	TRBJ2-7	TGTGCCAGCAGCCGTCATGGTGGTTCCTACGAGCAGTACTTC	CASSRHGGSYEQYF
TRBV7-6	TRBD1	few	TRBJ1-1	TGTGCCAGCAGCCCAGTCCCGGGACAGGCTCCTCTTGAAGCTTTCTTT	CASSPVPGQAPLEAFF
TRBV7-9	-	many	TRBJ2-1	TGTGCCAGCAGCTTAAGTTTACTTTACAATGAGCAGTTCTTC	CASSLSLLYNEQFF
TRBV7-9	-	many	TRBJ1-2	TGTGCCAGCAGCTTAGAGTCAGCGGTGTTACGTGGCTACACCTTC	CASSLESAVLRGYTF
TRBV7-3	-	many	TRBJ2-5	TGTGCCAGCAGCCTGCAGCGATCAGAGACCCAGTACTTC	CASSLQRSETQYF
TRBV7-2	-	many	TRBJ2-7	TGTGCCAGCAGCCCCCCCGGGGCACTAGTCCACGAGCAGTACTTC	CASSPPGALVHEQYF
TRBV5-1	TRBD1	many	TRBJ1-2	TGCGCCAGCAGCTCCGGGACAGGGATCAATGGCTACACCTTC	CASSSGTGINGYTF
TRBV18	-	many	TRBJ1-1	TGTGCCAGCTCACTCGACACCCTGAACACTGAAGCTTTCTTT	CASSLDTLNTEAFF
TRBV20-1	-	few	TRBJ1-3	TGCAGTGCTAGCTTCAGGGGTGGAAACACCATATATTTT	CSASFRGGNTIYF
TRBV12-3/TRBV12-4	-	-	TRBJ2-7	TGTGCCAGCAGACTCCTTGAACCGGGACGCTCCTACGAGCAGTACTTC	CASRLLEPGRSYEQYF
TRBV5-1	TRBD2	many	TRBJ2-3	TGCGCCAGCAGCCAAACCCTAGCGGGGGGGCCGGGTACGCAGTATTTT	CASSQTLAGGPGTQYF
TRBV6-5	TRBD1	-	TRBJ1-3	TGTGCCAGCAGTTACTCGACAGGGACCGGCTCTGGAAACACCATATATTTT	CASSYSTGTGSGNTIYF
TRBV6-5	TRBD2	many	TRBJ2-1	TGTGCCAGCAGTTCAATCCCTAGCGGGGGGGCCTACAATGAGCAGTTCTTC	CASSSIPSGGAYNEQFF
TRBV5-4	-	many	TRBJ2-1	TGTGCCAGCAGCCTCGGGACCGGCTCCTACAATGAGCAGTTCTTC	CASSLGTGSYNEQFF
TRBV7-9	TRBD1	many	TRBJ1-1	TGTGCCAGCATTAAACAGGGGACAACTGAAGCTTTCTTT	CASIKQGTTEAFF
TRBV5-6	-	few	TRBJ2-7	TGTGCCAGCAGCTTCGGTTTCCCCTACGAGCAGTACTTC	CASSFGFPYEQYF
TRBV20-1	-	few	TRBJ1-4	TGCAGTGCTGGGGGACCGGAACTGTTTTTT	CSAGGPELFF
TRBV12-3/TRBV12-4	-	-	TRBJ1-1	TGTGCCAGTCAGTCCTTGGGACAAAAAGCTTTCTTT	CASQSLGQKAFF
TRBV27	-	-	TRBJ1-2	TGTGCCAGCAGTCCCGGTGGCAGATGGGTATACACCTTC	CASSPGGRWVYTF